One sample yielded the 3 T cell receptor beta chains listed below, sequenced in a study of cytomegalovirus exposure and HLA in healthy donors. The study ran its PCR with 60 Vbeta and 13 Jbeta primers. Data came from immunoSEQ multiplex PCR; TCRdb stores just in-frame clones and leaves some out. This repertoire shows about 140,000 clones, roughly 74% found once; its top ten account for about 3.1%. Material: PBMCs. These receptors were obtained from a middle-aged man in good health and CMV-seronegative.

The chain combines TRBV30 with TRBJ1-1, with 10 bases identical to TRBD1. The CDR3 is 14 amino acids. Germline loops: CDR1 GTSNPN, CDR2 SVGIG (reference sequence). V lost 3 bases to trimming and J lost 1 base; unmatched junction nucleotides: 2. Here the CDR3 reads CAWRTGGRNTEAFF. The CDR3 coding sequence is TGTGCCTGGAGGACAGGGGGCCGGAACACTGAAGCTTTCTTT. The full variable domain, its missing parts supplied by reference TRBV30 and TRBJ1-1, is SQTIHQWPATLVQPVGSPLSLECTVEGTSNPNLYWYRQAAGRGLQLLFYSVGIGQISSEVPQNLSASRPQDRQFILSSKKLLLSDSGFYLCAWRTGGRNTEAFFGQGTRLTVV.

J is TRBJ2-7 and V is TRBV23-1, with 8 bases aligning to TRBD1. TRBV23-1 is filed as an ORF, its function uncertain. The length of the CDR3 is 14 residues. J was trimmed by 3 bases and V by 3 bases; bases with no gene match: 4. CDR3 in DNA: TGCGCCAGCAGTCACCGGGACAGGAGCTACGAGCAGTACTTC. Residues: CASSHRDRSYEQYF.

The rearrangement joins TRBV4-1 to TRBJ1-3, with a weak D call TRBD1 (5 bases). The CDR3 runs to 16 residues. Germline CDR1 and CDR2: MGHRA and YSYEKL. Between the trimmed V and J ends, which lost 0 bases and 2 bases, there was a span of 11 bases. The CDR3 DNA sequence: TGCGCCAGCAGCCAAGAAGGCTGGGGGGCTGGAAACACCATATATTTT. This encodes CASSQEGWGAGNTIYF.